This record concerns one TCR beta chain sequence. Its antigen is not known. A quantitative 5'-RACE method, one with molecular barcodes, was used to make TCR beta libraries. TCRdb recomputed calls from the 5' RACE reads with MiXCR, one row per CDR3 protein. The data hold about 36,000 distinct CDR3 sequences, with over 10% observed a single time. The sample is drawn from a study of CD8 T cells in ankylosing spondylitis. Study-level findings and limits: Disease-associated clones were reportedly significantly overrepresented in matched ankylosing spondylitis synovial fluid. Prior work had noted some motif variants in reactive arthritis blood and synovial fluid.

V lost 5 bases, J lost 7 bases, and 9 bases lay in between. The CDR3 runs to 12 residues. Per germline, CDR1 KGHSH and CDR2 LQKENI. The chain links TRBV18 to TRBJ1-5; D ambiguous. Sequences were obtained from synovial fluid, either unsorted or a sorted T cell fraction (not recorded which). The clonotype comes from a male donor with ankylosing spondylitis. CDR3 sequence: CASSGYGQPQHF. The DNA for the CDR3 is TGTGCCAGCTCAGGCTATGGCCAGCCCCAGCATTTT.